Below are 27 T cell receptor beta chains sequenced from a single sample in a study of human T cells and chemical hapten exposure. Time point in this sample: patch test 1, 2 weeks after DPC sensitization. Noted treatment: therapeutic diphenylcyclopropenone sensitization with weekly scalp DPC. TCRdb re-called the RACE reads through MiXCR, storing one row per CDR3 protein. The data contain some 170,000 distinct CDR3 sequences, more than 20% of them singletons. This material consisted of whole blood, taken in connection with sensitization to the hapten diphenylcyclopropenone (DPC). These receptors were taken from a woman in her forties or fifties with alopecia areata. Some clones in this sample may be carry-over from other donors' samples.

V usage is TRBV19 and J usage is TRBJ2-1; no reliable D call. The CDR3 contains 13 residues. Looked up from germline, CDR1 is LNHDA and CDR2 is SQIVND (reference sequence). With 3 bases removed from V and 7 bases from J, the gap between germline ends came to 10 bases. The CDR3 region is CASSIFVGNEQFF. CDR3 in DNA: TGTGCCAGTAGTATCTTTGTAGGGAATGAGCAGTTCTTC.

In this sample, this clonotype turned up a few times. The chain recombines TRBV20-1 with TRBJ2-1; 7 bases fit TRBD2. Germline lookup yields CDR1 DFQATT and CDR2 SNEGSKA (reference sequence). V was pared by 1 base and J by 5 bases, with 8 bases of the junction left unmatched. The CDR3 contains 15 residues. The chain's CDR3 is CSARGPGGFDNEQFF. The CDR3 DNA reads TGCAGTGCTAGAGGGCCGGGAGGATTCGACAATGAGCAGTTCTTC.

The chain carries TRBV27 and TRBJ2-7; D is tentatively TRBD1 or TRBD2 (5 bases each). The V gene's germline CDR1 is MNHEY and CDR2 SMNVEV (reference sequence). V was clipped by 5 bases and J by 2 bases, with 19 bases between them. This CDR3 comprises 16 residues. The DNA for the CDR3 is TGTGCCAGCAGTCAAAAACCGGGACCCCACCCCTACGAGCAGTACTTC. It is translated as CASSQKPGPHPYEQYF.

The sample holds a few counts of this clonotype. The CDR3 DNA sequence: TGCAGCGTTGCAAAGCGGGGGGAAACCATCGGGGAGCTGTTTTTT. It translates to CSVAKRGETIGELFF. The chain uses TRBV29-1 and TRBJ2-2; 9 bases map to TRBD2. This CDR3 comprises 15 residues. V lost 4 bases and J lost 7; bases outside the gene matches: 10. CDR1 is SQVTM and CDR2 is ANQGSEA in the germline V gene.

This clonotype was counted many times. The chain's CDR3 is CASSPSGSSYNEQFF. The CDR3 coding sequence is TGTGCCAGCAGTCCTAGCGGGTCCTCCTACAATGAGCAGTTCTTC. This chain links TRBV6-4 with TRBJ2-1, with 8 bases fitting TRBD2. The CDR3 has 15 amino acids. The germline gives CDR1 MRHNA, CDR2 SNTAGT. With V trimmed by 5 bases and J by 0 bases, 3 bases remained unmatched.

The chain employs TRBV12-3 or TRBV12-4 and TRBJ2-1; 10 positions agree with TRBD2. CDR3 length: 14 amino acids. With 10 bases clipped from V and 7 bases from J, the junction kept 10 bases outside the gene matches. For the CDR3, the DNA is TGTGCCACCCTATCTAGCGGGAGCCGGAATGAGCAGTTCTTC. Translating it yields CATLSSGSRNEQFF.

V usage is TRBV24-1 and J usage is TRBJ2-3; 8 bases are a match to TRBD1. Germline loops: CDR1 KGHDR, CDR2 SFDVKD. The CDR3 sequence is 14 residues long. V shed 9 bases, J shed 4 bases, and the junction held 8 bases outside the gene matches. The CDR3 nucleotides read TGTGCCACCCAGGGACAGGACCCCCCAGATACGCAGTATTTT. Protein: CATQGQDPPDTQYF.

A few counts support this clonotype. The chain links TRBV20-1 to TRBJ2-7, with 8 bases matching TRBD1. Unmatched junction bases numbered 9, after V lost 1 base and J lost 7 bases. The length of the CDR3 is 14 residues. Per the germline V gene, CDR1 is DFQATT and CDR2 is SNEGSKA (reference sequence). Here the CDR3 reads CSARAGQGGYEQYF. The CDR3 DNA follows: TGCAGTGCTAGAGCTGGACAGGGCGGTTATGAGCAGTACTTC.

The V and J genes are TRBV11-1 and TRBJ1-4; tentative D call: TRBD1 (5 bases). There are 14 residues in the CDR3. Germline-derived CDR1 and CDR2 are SGHAT and FQDESV (reference sequence). V dropped 3 bases and J dropped 5 bases, with 10 bases sitting between them. CDR3 protein: CASSLGRRNEKLFF. The CDR3, as DNA: TGTGCCAGCAGCTTGGGACGACGAAATGAAAAACTGTTTTTT.

This clonotype was found a few times. The chain employs TRBV7-9 and TRBJ2-3, with TRBD2 as a possible D gene (5 bases). CDR3 length: 17 residues. Trimming left V 5 bases short and J 3 bases short, with 21 bases between. Germline V gene data show CDR1 as SEHNR and CDR2 as FQNEAQ (reference sequence). The CDR3 spells CASSPRSGSTFTDTQYF. For the CDR3, the DNA is TGTGCCAGCAGCCCTAGGAGCGGTTCAACCTTTACAGATACGCAGTATTTT.

This clonotype was recorded many times. The chain uses TRBV2 and TRBJ2-6, with D uncertain. The ends were cut back, 4 bases at V and 0 bases at J, with 7 bases in the middle. CDR3 length: 15 amino acids. The V gene's germline CDR1 is SNHLY and CDR2 FYNNEI. The CDR3 DNA follows: TGTGCCAGCAGTGTTGATATCTCTGGGGCCAACGTCCTGACTTTC. Translating it yields CASSVDISGANVLTF.

The chain joins TRBV5-1 to TRBJ2-7; 8 nucleotides agree with TRBD2. V was clipped by 4 bases and J by 5 bases; unmatched bases: 8. Germline CDR1 and CDR2: SGHRS and YFSETQ. CDR3 length: 14 residues. The CDR3 loop reads CASSEGLEENEQYF. In nucleotides, the CDR3 is TGCGCCAGCAGCGAGGGACTAGAAGAGAACGAGCAGTACTTC.

The V gene is TRBV7-9, the J gene TRBJ2-2; D ambiguous. Per the germline V gene, CDR1 is SEHNR and CDR2 is FQNEAQ (reference sequence). The CDR3 is made up of 13 amino acids. V gave up 5 bases and J gave up 0 bases, with 4 bases separating them. The CDR3 DNA follows: TGTGCCAGCAGCAACACGAACACCGGGGAGCTGTTTTTT. Its protein product is CASSNTNTGELFF.

The chain is built from TRBV2 and TRBJ2-1; D remains ambiguous. Germline-derived CDR1 and CDR2 are SNHLY and FYNNEI. V gave up 3 bases and J gave up 3 bases, with 12 bases separating them. The CDR3 consists of 15 residues. CDR3 bases: TGTGCCAGCAGTGACGGTTCAGGTTACTACAATGAGCAGTTCTTC. Translation gives CASSDGSGYYNEQFF.

This clonotype was counted a few times. The rearrangement uses TRBV13 and TRBJ2-7; TRBD1 matches at 9 bases. Trimming removed 5 bases from V and 2 bases from J; junction bases left unmatched: 10. Germline V CDR1 and CDR2: PRHDT, FYEKMQ (reference sequence). The CDR3 runs 16 residues. The chain's CDR3 is CASSAGQGTTAYEQYF. The CDR3 DNA follows: TGTGCCAGCAGCGCCGGACAGGGGACCACCGCCTACGAGCAGTACTTC. The full variable domain, completed using reference TRBV13 and TRBJ2-7, is AAGVIQSPRHLIKEKRETATLKCYPIPRHDTVYWYQQGPGQDPQFLISFYEKMQSDKGSIPDRFSAQQFSDYHSELNMSSLELGDSALYFCASSAGQGTTAYEQYFGPGTRLTVT.

This clonotype was found a few times. The CDR3 is CAISESGSWRGNNQPQHF. The CDR3 bases are TGTGCCATCAGTGAGTCGGGGAGCTGGAGAGGGAACAATCAGCCCCAGCATTTT. The gene calls are TRBV10-3 and TRBJ1-5; D unresolved. CDR3 length equals 18 residues. Between the trimmed V and J ends, which lost 0 bases and 3 bases, there was a span of 18 bases. Germline V lookup: CDR1 ENHRY, CDR2 SYGVKD.

CDR3 DNA sequence: TGTGCCAGCAGTTTAGGCAGGCTATATCAGCCCCAGCATTTT. Its translation: CASSLGRLYQPQHF. The chain recombines TRBV12-3 or TRBV12-4 with TRBJ1-5; D not certain. CDR3 length equals 14 residues. Between the trimmed V and J ends, which lost 1 base and 5 bases, there was a span of 9 bases.

CDR3 residues: CSVAGADGYTF. The CDR3 DNA is TGCAGCGTTGCGGGGGCTGATGGCTACACCTTC. This sequence joins TRBV29-1 and TRBJ1-2, with D possibly being TRBD1 (6 bases). Germline CDR1 reads SQVTM; CDR2 reads ANQGSEA. Trimming removed 4 bases at V and 6 bases at J, with 9 bases between. The CDR3 length is 11 residues.

The chain recombines TRBV4-2 with TRBJ2-7; 9 bases fit TRBD2. The ends lost 5 bases at V and 4 bases at J; junction bases unmatched: 6. CDR3 length equals 14 residues. Germline V CDR1 and CDR2: LGHNA, YNFKEQ. The CDR3 spells CASSAPGLAYEQYF. CDR3 nucleotides: TGTGCCAGCAGCGCACCGGGACTAGCTTACGAGCAGTACTTC.

There are a few counts of this clonotype. The rearrangement links TRBV9 to TRBJ2-7; D is possibly TRBD1 (5 bases). Germline lookup yields CDR1 SGDLS and CDR2 YYNGEE. The CDR3 is made up of 12 amino acids. Trimming stripped 1 base from V and 5 bases from J, with 7 bases between. The CDR3 loop is CASSVPGHEQYF. Here the CDR3 DNA reads TGTGCCAGCAGCGTACCAGGGCACGAGCAGTACTTC.

V gene TRBV7-8 combines with J gene TRBJ2-7; 8 bases fit TRBD2. Germline CDR1 and CDR2: SGHVS and FQNEAQ. The CDR3 totals 15 residues. The ends lost 5 bases at V and 3 bases at J; junction bases unmatched: 9. The CDR3 sequence is CASSLLLADNYEQYF. CDR3 sequence (DNA): TGTGCCAGCAGCCTACTACTAGCGGATAACTACGAGCAGTACTTC.

This clonotype was seen a few times. J is TRBJ1-5 and V is TRBV27, with unresolved D. Trimming shortened V by 6 bases and J by 3 bases, and 12 bases separated the two germline ends. Germline values: CDR1 MNHEY, CDR2 SMNVEV (reference sequence). This CDR3 is 14 amino acids long. Written as DNA, the CDR3 is TGTGCCAGCAGCTTAAGAGGGTTCAATCAGCCCCAGCATTTT. Protein: CASSLRGFNQPQHF.

The chain employs TRBV27 and TRBJ1-5, with D tentatively TRBD1 (5 bases). The CDR3 covers 19 residues. V was shortened by 4 bases and J by 0 bases, with 22 bases between the two germline ends. Germline V gives CDR1 MNHEY, CDR2 SMNVEV (reference sequence). CDR3 sequence reads: CASSSDGGLAGYSNQPQHF. DNA for the CDR3: TGTGCCAGCAGTTCCGATGGGGGTCTCGCCGGCTATAGCAATCAGCCCCAGCATTTT.

This chain uses TRBV10-3 with TRBJ1-4; TRBD1 matches 7 bases. V gave up 7 bases and J gave up 8 bases; unmatched junction bases: 7. The CDR3 runs 13 residues. Germline CDR1 ENHRY, CDR2 SYGVKD. This CDR3 is CAITDRVGEKLFF. DNA for the CDR3: TGTGCCATCACCGACAGGGTAGGAGAAAAACTGTTTTTT.

The rearrangement joins TRBV2 to TRBJ2-1, with D unresolved. The CDR3 covers 13 residues. Trimming pared 6 bases from V and 7 bases from J, leaving 13 bases between. Germline V gene lookup returns CDR1 SNHLY and CDR2 FYNNEI. The CDR3 sequence is CASRAYLGNEQFF. Written as DNA, the CDR3 is TGTGCCAGCAGGGCCTACCTGGGGAATGAGCAGTTCTTC.

This clonotype was seen only a few times. The chain employs TRBV9 and TRBJ1-1, with D hard to call. The CDR3 is made up of 17 amino acids. V lost 2 bases, J lost 2 bases, and 19 bases lay in between. From germline, CDR1 is SGDLS and CDR2 YYNGEE. CDR3 DNA sequence: TGTGCCAGCAGCGTTAGTAGCAGCCCAGACCTTAACACTGAAGCTTTCTTT. Translation: CASSVSSSPDLNTEAFF.

This clonotype was seen a few times. V is TRBV15 and J is TRBJ2-1; the match to TRBD1 covers 8 bases. CDR1 is LNHNV, CDR2 YYDKDF, per germline (reference sequence). This CDR3 comprises 13 residues. The V and J ends lost 0 bases and 14 bases, in that order; junction bases with no gene match: 6. As DNA, the CDR3 is TGTGCCACCAGCAGAGAAGGACAGGGAGATAAGTTCTTC. This sequence encodes CATSREGQGDKFF.